This T cell receptor beta chain was obtained from a study of T cell responses to AZD1222 COVID-19 vaccine. About the research overall: Pooling of second doses given at about 4 or about 12 weeks was done.

Details on this clone: Its antigen is still unknown.

Some clones are missing from TCRdb's copy, which holds only in-frame ones; the method was immunoSEQ multiplex PCR. The table includes roughly 65,000 clones, 85% to 90% detected once. V shed 9 bases and J shed 1 base, with 12 bases lying between them. This CDR3 comprises 13 residues. Germline V gene lookup returns CDR1 LNHDA and CDR2 SQIVND (reference sequence). Study-wide results and limits: Among vaccine-associated CD4 TCRs, coverage spanned spike, with dominance at 160-218 and 743-854. The peak T cell response came first, and repertoires were sampled only after it.

This sequence joins TRBV19 and TRBJ1-1, with TRBD1 as a possible D gene (5 bases). Sample: peripheral blood, taken on day 0 of AZD1222 vaccination. The clonotype was recovered from an adult in good health. The CDR3 is CARPGPKNTEAFF. The DNA of the CDR3 is TGTGCCAGGCCGGGACCGAAGAACACTGAAGCTTTCTTT.